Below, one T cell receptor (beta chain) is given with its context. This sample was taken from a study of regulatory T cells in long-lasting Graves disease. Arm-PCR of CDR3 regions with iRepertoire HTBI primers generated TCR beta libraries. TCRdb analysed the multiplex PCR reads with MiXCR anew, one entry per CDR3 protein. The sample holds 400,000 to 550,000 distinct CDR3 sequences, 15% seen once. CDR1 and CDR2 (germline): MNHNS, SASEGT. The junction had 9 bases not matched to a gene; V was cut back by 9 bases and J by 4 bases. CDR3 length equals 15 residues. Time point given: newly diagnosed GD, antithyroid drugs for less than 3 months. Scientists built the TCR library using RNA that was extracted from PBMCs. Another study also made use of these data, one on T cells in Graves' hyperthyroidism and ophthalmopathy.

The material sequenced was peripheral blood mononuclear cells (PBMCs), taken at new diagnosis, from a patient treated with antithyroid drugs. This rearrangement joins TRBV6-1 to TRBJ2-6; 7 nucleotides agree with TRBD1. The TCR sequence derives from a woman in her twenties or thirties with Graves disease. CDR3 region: CARPKGASGANVLTF. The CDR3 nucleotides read TGTGCCAGGCCGAAGGGGGCCTCAGGGGCCAACGTCCTGACTTTC.